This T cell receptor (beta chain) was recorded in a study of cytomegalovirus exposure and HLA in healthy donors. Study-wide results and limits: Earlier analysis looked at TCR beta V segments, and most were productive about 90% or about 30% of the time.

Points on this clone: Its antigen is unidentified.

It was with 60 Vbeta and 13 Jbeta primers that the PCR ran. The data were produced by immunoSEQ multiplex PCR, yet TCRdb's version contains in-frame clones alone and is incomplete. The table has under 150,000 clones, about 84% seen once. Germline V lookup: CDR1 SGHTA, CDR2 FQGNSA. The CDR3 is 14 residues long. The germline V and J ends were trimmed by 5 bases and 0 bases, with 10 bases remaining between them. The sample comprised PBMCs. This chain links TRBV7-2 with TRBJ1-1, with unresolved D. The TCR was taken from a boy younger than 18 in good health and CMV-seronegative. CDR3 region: CASSQWEMNTEAFF. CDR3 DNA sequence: TGTGCCAGCAGCCAGTGGGAGATGAACACTGAAGCTTTCTTT.